The clone carrying this T cell receptor (beta chain) was detected once. The antigen remains undetermined. TCR beta was sequenced from blood CD8+ and CD4+ T cells. This entry is derived from a study of CD8 T cells in Susac syndrome. A quantity of roughly 0.5 to 1 ug RNA underwent reverse transcription using random hexamers. The CDR3 of TCR beta was amplified by immunoSEQ multiplex PCR across 54 Vbeta and 13 Jbeta. In TCRdb, the immunoSEQ multiplex PCR reads were re-called with MiXCR into one record per CDR3 protein. The sample comprises around 79,000 distinct CDR3 sequences, about 95% of which are singletons, and roughly 0.39% rests with the top ten. Study-wide results and limits: An acknowledgment was made by the study that its TCR sequencing and HLA analysis involved relatively few individuals.

Sequenced sample: CD8+ T cells from PBMCs. The sequence came from a human donor with multiple sclerosis.

The CDR3 is CAWRFQGGGTEAFF. The DNA for the CDR3 is TGTGCCTGGCGGTTCCAGGGTGGTGGCACTGAAGCTTTCTTT. V and J are TRBV30 and TRBJ1-1; a weak D match, TRBD1 (5 bases). Germline V CDR1 and CDR2: GTSNPN, SVGIG (reference sequence). This CDR3 comprises 14 residues. V lost 5 bases to trimming and J lost 4 bases, with 17 bases between them.